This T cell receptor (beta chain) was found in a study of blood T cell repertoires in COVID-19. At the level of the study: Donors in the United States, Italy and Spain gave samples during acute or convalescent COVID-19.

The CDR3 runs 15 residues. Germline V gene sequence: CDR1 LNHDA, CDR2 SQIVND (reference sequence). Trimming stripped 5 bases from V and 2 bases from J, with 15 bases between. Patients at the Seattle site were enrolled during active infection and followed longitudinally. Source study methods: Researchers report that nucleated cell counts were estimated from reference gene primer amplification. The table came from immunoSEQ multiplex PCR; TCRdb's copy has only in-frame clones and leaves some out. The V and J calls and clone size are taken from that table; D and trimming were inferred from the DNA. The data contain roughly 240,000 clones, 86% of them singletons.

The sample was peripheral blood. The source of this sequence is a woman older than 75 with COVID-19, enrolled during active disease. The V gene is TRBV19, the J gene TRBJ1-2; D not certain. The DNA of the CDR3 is TGTGCCAGTAGTTCCCCCGGGGATTCGAACTATGGCTACACCTTC. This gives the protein CASSSPGDSNYGYTF.